This T cell receptor beta chain was identified in a study of cytomegalovirus exposure and HLA in healthy donors. Per germline, CDR1 LGHNA and CDR2 YSLEER. The junction had 2 bases not matched to a gene; V was cut back by 4 bases and J by 1 base. CDR3 size: 15 residues. PCR primers comprised 60 Vbeta and 13 Jbeta primers. Clones were read by immunoSEQ multiplex PCR, and TCRdb kept only the in-frame ones, dropping some. Of approximately 210,000 clones in the sample, roughly 76% were seen once. Findings and caveats of the study: Later work found most CMV-associated TCR beta chains apparently HLA-restricted.

Turning to this clone: Antigen specificity is unknown.

Specimen: PBMCs. V usage is TRBV4-3 and J usage is TRBJ2-3; 10 nucleotides match TRBD2. This receptor was taken from a woman aged 30 to 39 in good health and CMV-seropositive. CDR3 nucleotide sequence: TGCGCCAGCAGCCCTGGACTAGCGGGCACAGATACGCAGTATTTT. Encoded protein: CASSPGLAGTDTQYF.